The sequence of this T cell receptor (beta chain) was determined in a study of cytomegalovirus exposure and HLA in healthy donors. Study conclusions and caveats: An analysis was carried out at a later point. It showed that HLA-associated TCR beta chains were more clonally expanded than equally common non-associated chains.

This clone is a singleton in its sample. Antigen unknown. Other DNA sequences from this sample encode an identical CDR3 as well. The primer mix had 60 Vbeta and 13 Jbeta primers. TCRdb's table, derived via immunoSEQ multiplex PCR, lists solely in-frame clones and lacks some. The sample consists of some 170,000 clones, around three quarters of them appearing once. The sequence was collected from a woman between 40 and 50 years old in good health and CMV-seronegative. The source material was PBMCs.

The CDR3 sequence is CASSSGQGADGYTF. The CDR3 region has the DNA TGCGCCAGCAGCTCGGGACAGGGGGCGGATGGCTACACCTTC. This chain uses TRBV5-1 with TRBJ1-2; 12 nucleotides agree with TRBD1. The J segment lost 6 bases and the V segment lost 3 bases, leaving 3 bases of the junction unmatched. CDR1 and CDR2 (germline): SGHRS, YFSETQ. The CDR3 is 14 amino acids.